This T cell receptor (beta chain) was recovered during a study of T cells in localized non-small cell lung cancer. Method: immunoSEQ multiplex PCR; TCRdb's copy keeps in-frame clones and lacks some. Of approximately 12,000 clones in the sample, about four fifths were seen once. Concerning this clone: Antigen specificity is unknown.

Points from the study as a whole: There was higher T cell clonality in uninvolved adjacent lung than in tumor, and it was highest there. There were a median roughly 54 of the top 100 tumor clones appearing in adjacent lung.

The receptor was derived from a male donor aged 60 or older with stage I lung adenocarcinoma. This specimen consisted of peripheral blood, obtained before any cancer treatment.

DNA of the CDR3: TGTGCCAGCAGCTTCAGACTAGCGGGAGACTCCTACAATGAGCAGTTCTTC. Translating it yields CASSFRLAGDSYNEQFF. The rearrangement joins TRBV9 to TRBJ2-1; TRBD2 matches at 12 bases. CDR3 length: 17 amino acids. The germline V gene encodes CDR1 SGDLS and CDR2 YYNGEE. Trimming cost V 4 bases and J 0 bases; bases outside gene matches: 5.